One and the same sample provided the 14 T cell receptor beta chains below, sequenced in a study of identical twins. One entry per CDR3 protein, called by TCRdb with MiXCR from the 5' RACE reads. The sample lists 400,000 to 500,000 distinct CDR3 sequences; around 18% were seen once. The sequencing input was naive T cells sorted from blood. The receptors stem from a man between 50 and 59 years old in good health.

In its sample, this clonotype was seen many times. This chain connects TRBV5-5 to TRBJ2-1, with D possibly TRBD2 on 5 matching bases. The germline gives CDR1 SGHKS, CDR2 YYEKEE (reference sequence). The V gene lost 1 base and the J gene lost 4 bases, with 15 bases spanning the gap. The CDR3 has 16 residues. Here the CDR3 reads CASSLYGSSAYNEQFF. The CDR3 nucleotides are TGTGCCAGCAGCTTGTATGGTAGTAGCGCGTACAATGAGCAGTTCTTC.

V and J are TRBV20-1 and TRBJ2-1; a possible D gene is TRBD2 (6 bases). The germline V and J ends were trimmed by 6 bases and 2 bases, with 17 bases remaining between them. Germline assignment: CDR1 DFQATT and CDR2 SNEGSKA (reference sequence). CDR3 size: 15 residues. The DNA for the CDR3 is TGCAGTGCGAGCCTCCCCGGGAGAGCCTACAATGAGCAGTTCTTC. Residues: CSASLPGRAYNEQFF.

This clonotype has ten or more counts. The chain joins TRBV11-1 to TRBJ2-2; 7 positions agree with TRBD2. CDR1 is SGHAT, CDR2 FQDESV, per germline (reference sequence). V shed 7 bases and J 4 bases; nucleotides not matched to a gene: 21. The CDR3 covers 19 residues. CDR3 in DNA: TGTGCCAGCACCCCGAGATGGGACTATACTACCAGACGCACCGGGGAGCTGTTTTTT. It translates to CASTPRWDYTTRRTGELFF.

The chain is built from TRBV12-3 or TRBV12-4 and TRBJ1-2; the match to TRBD1 covers 8 bases. The CDR3 spans 14 residues. V was pared by 6 bases and J by 3 bases, with 6 bases of the junction left unmatched. The CDR3 DNA reads TGTGCCAGCAGGGGGACAGGTGAACACTATGGCTACACCTTC. This translates into CASRGTGEHYGYTF.

The chain couples TRBV27 to TRBJ2-1, with 15 bases identical to TRBD2. V shed 7 bases and J 2 bases; nucleotides not matched to a gene: 12. This CDR3 is built from 19 residues. The germline CDR1 and CDR2 sequences are MNHEY and SMNVEV (reference sequence). The CDR3 DNA is TGTGCCAGCAAAGTTTCGGCGGGACTAGCGGGAGGTACCTACAATGAGCAGTTCTTC. The encoded protein is CASKVSAGLAGGTYNEQFF.

In this sample, this clonotype turned up many times. The J gene is TRBJ1-5, the V gene TRBV6-5; tentative D call: TRBD1 (5 bases). The CDR3 is 15 residues long. V dropped 0 bases and J dropped 0 bases, with 6 bases sitting between them. The V gene's germline CDR1 is MNHEY and CDR2 SVGAGI. CDR3 amino acids: CASSYSGLSNQPQHF. CDR3 nucleotides: TGTGCCAGCAGTTACTCGGGACTTAGCAATCAGCCCCAGCATTTT.

This clonotype was counted only a few times. The chain is built from TRBV20-1 and TRBJ2-5; D not certain. Germline V gives CDR1 DFQATT, CDR2 SNEGSKA (reference sequence). The V end was cut by 6 bases, the J end by 5 bases, with 10 bases between. CDR3 length: 11 amino acids. The CDR3 region is CSAAPQETQYF. The CDR3 bases are TGCAGTGCCGCTCCCCAGGAGACCCAGTACTTC.

This clonotype was seen more than once but under ten times. V is TRBV3-1 and J is TRBJ2-7; D is uncertain. V was pared by 1 base and J by 5 bases, with 18 bases between. Germline CDR1 is LGHDT and CDR2 is YNNKEL (reference sequence). The CDR3 spans 16 residues. CDR3 nucleotides: TGTGCCAGCAGCCAAGTCGGGCAGGCTCTACGGGACGAGCAGTACTTC. Translation: CASSQVGQALRDEQYF.

The V and J genes are TRBV5-5 and TRBJ2-7; the D gene could be TRBD1 or TRBD2 (5 bases each). The V gene's germline CDR1 is SGHKS and CDR2 YYEKEE (reference sequence). Trimming took 4 bases from V and 1 from J, leaving 9 bases between them. This CDR3 is built from 13 residues. The CDR3 here is CASSSGHSYEQYF. For the CDR3, the DNA is TGTGCCAGCAGCAGCGGACATTCCTACGAGCAGTACTTC.

The gene calls are TRBV20-1 and TRBJ2-7; D tentatively reads TRBD1 or TRBD2 (5 bases each). The V and J ends lost 6 bases and 0 bases respectively, with 12 bases between them. Germline V lookup: CDR1 DFQATT, CDR2 SNEGSKA (reference sequence). This CDR3 is built from 13 residues. The CDR3 region has the DNA TGCAGTGCAACCGGGACGGTCTCCTACGAGCAGTACTTC. Translation: CSATGTVSYEQYF.

The chain employs TRBV9 and TRBJ2-3, with D uncertain. V was shortened by 2 bases and J by 4 bases, with 17 bases between the two germline ends. The CDR3 contains 16 residues. CDR1 is SGDLS, CDR2 YYNGEE, per germline. This chain's CDR3 is CASSVRSVYAPDTQYF. DNA for the CDR3: TGTGCCAGCAGCGTGAGGAGCGTCTATGCGCCAGATACGCAGTATTTT. The variable domain in full, completed from reference TRBV9 and TRBJ2-3, reads DSGVTQTPKHLITATGQRVTLRCSPRSGDLSVYWYQQSLDQGLQFLIQYYNGEERAKGNILERFSAQQFPDLHSELNLSSLELGDSALYFCASSVRSVYAPDTQYFGPGTRLTVL.

This clonotype was seen a single time. The chain is built from TRBV28 and TRBJ2-3; no reliable D call. Between the trimmed V and J ends, which lost 4 bases and 0 bases, there was a span of 11 bases. The CDR3 runs to 15 residues. Germline V gene lookup returns CDR1 MDHEN and CDR2 SYDVKM. CDR3 DNA: TGTGCCAGCAGTTCCACTGGCGGAAGCACAGATACGCAGTATTTT. Translation: CASSSTGGSTDTQYF.

This clonotype has a count of ten or more. This chain connects TRBV18 to TRBJ2-3, with a possible D match to TRBD1 (5 bases). The V gene lost 3 bases and the J gene lost 0 bases, with 10 bases spanning the gap. CDR1 KGHSH and CDR2 LQKENI come from the germline V gene. The CDR3 sequence is 15 residues long. CDR3 bases: TGTGCCAGCTCACCCCGGACAATAAGCACAGATACGCAGTATTTT. Its protein is CASSPRTISTDTQYF.

This clonotype was picked up a small number of times. The V gene is TRBV5-6, the J gene TRBJ2-3; 9 bases agree with TRBD1. The CDR3 sequence is 14 residues long. Germline V lookup: CDR1 SGHDT, CDR2 YYEEEE. V lost 6 bases, J lost 6 bases, and 8 bases stayed unmatched. The CDR3 DNA follows: TGTGCCAGCATTGCGGGACAGGGATGGGATACGCAGTATTTT. It encodes CASIAGQGWDTQYF.